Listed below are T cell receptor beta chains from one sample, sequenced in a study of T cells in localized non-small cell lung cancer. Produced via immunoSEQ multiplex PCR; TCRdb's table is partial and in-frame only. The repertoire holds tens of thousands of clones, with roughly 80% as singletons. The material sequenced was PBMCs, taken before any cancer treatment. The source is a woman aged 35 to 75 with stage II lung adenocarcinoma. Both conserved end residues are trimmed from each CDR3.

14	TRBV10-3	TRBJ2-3	AISDAGAISTDTQY
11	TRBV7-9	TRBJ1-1	ASSLIANTEAF
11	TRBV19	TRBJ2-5	ASSTGLGGTQY
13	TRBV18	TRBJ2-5	ASSPIGEGPETQY
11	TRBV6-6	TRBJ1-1	ASTKGGNTEAF
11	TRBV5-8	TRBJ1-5	ASSLIWDQPQH
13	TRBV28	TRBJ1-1	ASKFDRPLNTEAF
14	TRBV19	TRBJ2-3	ASSTTEDLLTDTQY
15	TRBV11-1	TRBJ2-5	ASSQPSKGLARETQY
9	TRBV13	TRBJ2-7	ASSLNLEQY
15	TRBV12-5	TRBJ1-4	ASGLGGQGNTNEKLF
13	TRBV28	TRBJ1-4	ASSPGGGGSEKLF
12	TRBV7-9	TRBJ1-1	ASSLDRVDTEAF
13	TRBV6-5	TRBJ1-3	ASSSTGFSGNTIY
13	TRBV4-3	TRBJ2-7	ASSQEAGLGYEQY
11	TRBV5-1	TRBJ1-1	ASSFDLNTEAF
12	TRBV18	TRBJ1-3	ASSPPSYGNTIY
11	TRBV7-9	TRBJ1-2	AINEGVGYGYT